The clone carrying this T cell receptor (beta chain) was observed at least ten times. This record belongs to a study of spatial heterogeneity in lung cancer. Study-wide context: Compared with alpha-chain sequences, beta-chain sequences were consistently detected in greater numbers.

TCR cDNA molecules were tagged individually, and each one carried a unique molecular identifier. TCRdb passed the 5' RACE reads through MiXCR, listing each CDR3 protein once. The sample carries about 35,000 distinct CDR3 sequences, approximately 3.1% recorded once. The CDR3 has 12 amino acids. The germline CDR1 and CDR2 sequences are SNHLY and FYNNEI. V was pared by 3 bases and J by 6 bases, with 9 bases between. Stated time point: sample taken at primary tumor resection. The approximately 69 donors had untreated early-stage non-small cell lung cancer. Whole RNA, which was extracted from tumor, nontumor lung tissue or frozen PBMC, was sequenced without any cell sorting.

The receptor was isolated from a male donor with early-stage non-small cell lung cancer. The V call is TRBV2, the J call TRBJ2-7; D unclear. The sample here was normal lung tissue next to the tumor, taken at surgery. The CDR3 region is CASSEYVSEQYF. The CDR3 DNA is TGTGCCAGCAGTGAGTACGTCAGCGAGCAGTACTTC.